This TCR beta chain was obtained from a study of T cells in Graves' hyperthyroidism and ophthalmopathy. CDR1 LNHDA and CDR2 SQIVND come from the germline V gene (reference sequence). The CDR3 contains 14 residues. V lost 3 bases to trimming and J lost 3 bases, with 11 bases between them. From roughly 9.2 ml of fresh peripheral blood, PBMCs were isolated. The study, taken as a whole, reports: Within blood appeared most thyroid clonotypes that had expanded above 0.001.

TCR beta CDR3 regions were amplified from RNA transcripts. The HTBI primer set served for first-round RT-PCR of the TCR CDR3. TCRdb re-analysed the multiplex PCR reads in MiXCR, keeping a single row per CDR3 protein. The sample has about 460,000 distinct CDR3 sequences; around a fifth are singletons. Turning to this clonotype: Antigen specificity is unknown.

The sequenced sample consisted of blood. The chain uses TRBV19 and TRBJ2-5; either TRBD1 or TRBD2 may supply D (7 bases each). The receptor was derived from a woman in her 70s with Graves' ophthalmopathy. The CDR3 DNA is TGTGCCAGTAGTATCCAGGGGGGGAAAGAGACCCAGTACTTC. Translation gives CASSIQGGKETQYF. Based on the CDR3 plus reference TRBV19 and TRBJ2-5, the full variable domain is DGGITQSPKYLFRKEGQNVTLSCEQNLNHDAMYWYRQDPGQGLRLIYYSQIVNDFQKGDIAEGYSVSREKKESFPLTVTSAQKNPTAFYLCASSIQGGKETQYFGPGTRLLVL.